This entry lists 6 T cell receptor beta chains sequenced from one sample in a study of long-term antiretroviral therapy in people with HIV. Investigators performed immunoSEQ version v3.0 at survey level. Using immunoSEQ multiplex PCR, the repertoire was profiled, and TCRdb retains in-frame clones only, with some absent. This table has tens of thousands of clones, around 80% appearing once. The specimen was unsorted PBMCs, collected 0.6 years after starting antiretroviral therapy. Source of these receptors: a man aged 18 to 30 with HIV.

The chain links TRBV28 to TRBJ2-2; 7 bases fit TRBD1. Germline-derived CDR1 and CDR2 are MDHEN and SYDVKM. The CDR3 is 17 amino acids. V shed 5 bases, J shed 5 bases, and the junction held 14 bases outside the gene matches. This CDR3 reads CASSPTTGMVGTGELFF. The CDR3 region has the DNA TGTGCCAGCAGTCCAACGACAGGGATGGTCGGGACCGGGGAGCTGTTTTTT.

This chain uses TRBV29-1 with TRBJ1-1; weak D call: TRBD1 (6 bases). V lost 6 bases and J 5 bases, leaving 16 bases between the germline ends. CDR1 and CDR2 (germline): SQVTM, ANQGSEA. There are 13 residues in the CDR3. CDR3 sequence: CSVIQGYGTEAFF. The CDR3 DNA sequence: TGCAGCGTGATACAGGGATACGGAACTGAAGCTTTCTTT.

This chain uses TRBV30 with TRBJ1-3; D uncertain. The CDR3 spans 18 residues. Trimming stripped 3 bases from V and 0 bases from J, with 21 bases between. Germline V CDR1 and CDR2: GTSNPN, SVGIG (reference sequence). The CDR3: CAWSLVGLWDSSGNTIYF. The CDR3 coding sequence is TGTGCCTGGAGCCTAGTAGGACTGTGGGATTCCTCTGGAAACACCATATATTTT.

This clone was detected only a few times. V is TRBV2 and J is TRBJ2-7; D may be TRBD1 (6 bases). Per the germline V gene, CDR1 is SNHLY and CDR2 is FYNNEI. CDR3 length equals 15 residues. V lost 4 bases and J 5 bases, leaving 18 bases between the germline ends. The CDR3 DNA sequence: TGTGCCAGCAGTGTAGGGACACCCTTCTTCCACGAGCAGTACTTC. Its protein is CASSVGTPFFHEQYF.

In DNA, the CDR3 is TGTGCCAGCAGCACCGGGACAGGGACCGGCAATCAGCCCCAGCATTTT. This encodes CASSTGTGTGNQPQHF. The genes are TRBV7-2 and TRBJ1-5; TRBD1 matches 9 bases. Germline values: CDR1 SGHTA, CDR2 FQGNSA. This CDR3 region has 16 residues. Trimming took 5 bases from V and 2 from J; bases not matched to a gene: 7.

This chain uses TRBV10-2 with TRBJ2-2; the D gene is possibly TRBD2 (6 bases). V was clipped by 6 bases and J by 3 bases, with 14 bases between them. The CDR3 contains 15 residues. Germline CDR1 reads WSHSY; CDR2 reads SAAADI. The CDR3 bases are TGCGCCAGCAGAAGAGGGACTCCTCACACCGGGGAGCTGTTTTTT. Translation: CASRRGTPHTGELFF.